These 3 T cell receptor beta chains came from one sample sequenced in a study of T cells after yellow fever vaccination. One entry per CDR3 protein results from TCRdb running MiXCR on the 5' RACE reads. The sample has more than 95,000 distinct CDR3 sequences, 7.4% seen once. Sequences were derived from CD4+ T cells sorted from PBMCs, sampled around 10 days after the first yellow fever vaccination. The receptors here all came from a man younger than 35 who received the YFV17D yellow fever vaccine.

In its sample, this clonotype was seen many times. This chain connects TRBV5-1 to TRBJ2-7, with D maybe TRBD2 (5 bases). V was pared by 4 bases and J by 2 bases, with 10 bases between. Germline CDR1 is SGHRS and CDR2 is YFSETQ. The CDR3 runs to 13 residues. Written as DNA, the CDR3 is TGCGCCAGCAGCCAGGACGGGACCTACGAGCAGTACGTC. Its translation is CASSQDGTYEQYV.

In its sample, this clonotype was seen many times. The chain recombines TRBV6-1 with TRBJ2-7, with D unclear. Trimming took 2 bases from V and 2 from J, leaving 10 bases between them. The germline V gene encodes CDR1 MNHNS and CDR2 SASEGT. The CDR3 totals 14 residues. The CDR3 region is CASSESLTPYEQYF. The CDR3 DNA sequence: TGTGCCAGCAGTGAAAGTCTGACACCCTACGAGCAGTACTTC.

This clonotype has at least ten counts. The rearrangement joins TRBV19 to TRBJ2-4, with 7 bases aligning to TRBD1. In germline, CDR1 is LNHDA, CDR2 SQIVND (reference sequence). The length of the CDR3 is 14 residues. J gave up 1 base and V 5 bases, and 2 bases lay outside the gene matches. CDR3 nucleotide sequence: TGTGCCAGTAGTGCACAGGGGGCCAAAAACATTCAGTACTTC. Translation: CASSAQGAKNIQYF.